The present T cell receptor beta chain was sequenced within a study of cytomegalovirus exposure and HLA in healthy donors. The PCR made use of 60 Vbeta and 13 Jbeta primers. Method: immunoSEQ multiplex PCR; TCRdb's copy keeps in-frame clones and lacks some. The table includes tens of thousands of clones, 70% to 75% detected once. This clone was recorded only once. Its antigen is currently unknown. Study observations and caveats: As was reported, the HLA-A and HLA-B alleles of most subjects were accurately predicted from TCR beta sequences. In an earlier analysis, most TCR beta V segments were productive about 87% or about 30% of the time. Reportedly, a later analysis found an Asian-associated ancestry cluster had fewer N-insertions than the approximately 670-donor mean.

The length of the CDR3 is 16 residues. V dropped 0 bases and J dropped 2; count of bases not matched to a gene: 5. Looked up from germline, CDR1 is SGDLS and CDR2 is YYNGEE. Sequenced material: PBMCs. V and J are TRBV9 and TRBJ2-3; 8 bases line up with TRBD1. This TCR was sampled from a man aged 30-40 years in good health and CMV-seropositive. CDR3 sequence: CASSVGQGLITDTQYF. CDR3 in DNA: TGTGCCAGCAGCGTAGGACAGGGGCTAATCACAGATACGCAGTATTTT.